The entry below gives a single T cell receptor (beta chain) sequence along with its context. The antigen remains unidentified. Generated by immunoSEQ multiplex PCR, the TCRdb table keeps only in-frame clones and is missing some. The sample records approximately 210,000 clones, 90% to 95% being singletons. These data come from a study of T cell responses to AZD1222 COVID-19 vaccine. General study results and limits: The study found vaccine-associated CD4 TCRs spanning spike, dominant at 160-218 and 743-854. Elevations in Spike-specific TCR breadth and depth followed administration of two AZD1222 doses.

CDR1 is LGHDT and CDR2 is YNNKEL in the germline V gene (reference sequence). The V and J ends lost 4 bases and 4 bases, in that order; junction bases with no gene match: 5. CDR3 length equals 16 residues. This chain connects TRBV3-1 (or the pseudogene TRBV3-2) to TRBJ2-7; 15 positions agree with TRBD2. The TCR comes from an adult who received the MenACWY meningococcal vaccine as a control. This specimen was peripheral blood, taken 28 days after the second dose of the MenACWY control vaccine. This chain's CDR3 is CASSLGLAGGKYEQYF. The DNA for the CDR3 is TGTGCCAGCAGCCTCGGACTAGCGGGAGGGAAGTACGAGCAGTACTTC.